These 26 T cell receptor beta chains were all obtained from the same sample, sequenced in a study of T cells in localized non-small cell lung cancer. TCRdb's table, derived via immunoSEQ multiplex PCR, lists solely in-frame clones and lacks some. Of about 45,000 clones detected, 91% appear once; the ten largest clones hold roughly a tenth. This specimen was PBMCs, taken before any cancer treatment. These receptor sequences come from a woman aged 35-70 years with stage II lung adenocarcinoma.

This rearrangement joins TRBV27 to TRBJ1-3; no definite D call. Trimming removed 5 bases at V and 5 bases at J, with 16 bases between. Germline V gene lookup returns CDR1 MNHEY and CDR2 SMNVEV (reference sequence). The CDR3 covers 15 residues. In DNA, the CDR3 is TGTGCCAGCAGTCCCCTCTACACGGAACGAAACACCATATATTTT. Its translation is CASSPLYTERNTIYF.

The rearrangement links TRBV5-1 to TRBJ2-7; 7 bases fit TRBD2. After removal of 4 bases from V and 2 bases from J, the junction contained 6 bases not matched to a gene. There are 14 residues in the CDR3. CDR1 and CDR2 from the germline V gene are SGHRS and YFSETQ. The CDR3 is CASSLGGDTYEQYF. The CDR3 DNA is TGCGCCAGCAGCCTGGGAGGGGATACCTACGAGCAGTACTTC.

The chain joins TRBV6-5 to TRBJ2-6; D could derive from TRBD1 or TRBD2 (6 bases each). Trimming stripped 2 bases from V and 4 bases from J, with 9 bases between. This CDR3 is built from 15 residues. Germline V lookup: CDR1 MNHEY, CDR2 SVGAGI. The CDR3 spells CASSYGGPGANVLTF. CDR3 coding DNA: TGTGCCAGCAGTTACGGGGGGCCCGGGGCCAACGTCCTGACTTTC.

The V and J genes are TRBV9 and TRBJ2-1; the D gene is possibly TRBD2 (5 bases). The CDR3 totals 16 residues. Germline CDR1 and CDR2: SGDLS and YYNGEE. V was shortened by 4 bases and J by 0 bases, with 14 bases between the two germline ends. The CDR3 here is CASSFLSAGSYNEQFF. The CDR3 nucleotides read TGTGCCAGCAGCTTCCTTTCGGCGGGCTCCTACAATGAGCAGTTCTTC.

The rearrangement joins TRBV19 to TRBJ2-5, with 12 nucleotides matching TRBD1. This CDR3 contains 15 residues. The germline V gene has CDR1 LNHDA and CDR2 SQIVND (reference sequence). Trimming cost V 5 bases and J 5 bases; bases outside gene matches: 6. The CDR3 reads CASSSRDRGPETQYF. The CDR3 DNA is TGTGCCAGTAGTTCCCGGGACAGGGGGCCGGAGACCCAGTACTTC.

The V and J genes are TRBV7-9 and TRBJ2-3; TRBD2 is a possible D gene (6 bases). With 2 bases removed from V and 2 bases from J, the gap between germline ends came to 11 bases. This CDR3 contains 15 residues. In germline, CDR1 is SEHNR, CDR2 FQNEAQ (reference sequence). CDR3 nucleotide sequence: TGTGCCAGCAGCTTATATCGACTAGACACAGATACGCAGTATTTT. Translating it yields CASSLYRLDTDTQYF.

CDR3 bases: TGTGCCAGCACCCCTACAGGGAACACTGGAAACACCATATATTTT. Amino acids: CASTPTGNTGNTIYF. The chain employs TRBV7-9 and TRBJ1-3, with D tentatively TRBD1 (6 bases). Trimming removed 7 bases at V and 2 bases at J, with 15 bases between. Germline CDR1 SEHNR, CDR2 FQNEAQ (reference sequence). This CDR3 contains 15 residues.

The chain is built from TRBV2 and TRBJ2-2; maybe TRBD2 (5 bases). This CDR3 comprises 11 residues. Germline V lookup: CDR1 SNHLY, CDR2 FYNNEI. Trimming took off 10 bases at V and 8 bases at J, with 11 bases between the two ends. CDR3 sequence: CATLGRGELFF. The CDR3 bases are TGTGCCACCTTGGGGAGAGGGGAGCTGTTTTTT.

V is TRBV29-1 and J is TRBJ1-3, with D hard to call. Germline V gene lookup returns CDR1 SQVTM and CDR2 ANQGSEA. This CDR3 contains 13 residues. The ends were cut back, 4 bases at V and 0 bases at J, with 7 bases in the middle. The CDR3 reads CSVARNSGNTIYF. The CDR3 coding sequence is TGCAGCGTTGCCAGGAACTCTGGAAACACCATATATTTT. Using reference TRBV29-1 and TRBJ1-3 for the parts outside the CDR3, the full variable domain is SAVISQKPSRDICQRGTSLTIQCQVDSQVTMMFWYRQQPGQSLTLIATANQGSEATYESGFVIDKFPISRPNLTFSTLTVSNMSPEDSSIYLCSVARNSGNTIYFGEGSWLTVV.

This rearrangement joins TRBV15 to TRBJ2-7; TRBD2 agrees at 8 bases. V dropped 5 bases and J dropped 6; count of bases not matched to a gene: 12. There are 15 residues in the CDR3. Germline-derived CDR1 and CDR2 are LNHNV and YYDKDF (reference sequence). This CDR3 is CATSPLGAGESEQYF. Written as DNA, the CDR3 is TGTGCCACCAGCCCGTTGGGAGCGGGAGAATCCGAGCAGTACTTC.

The rearrangement uses TRBV28 and TRBJ2-7; D is unresolved. This CDR3 is built from 14 residues. With 2 bases removed from V and 1 base from J, the gap between germline ends came to 9 bases. Germline lookup yields CDR1 MDHEN and CDR2 SYDVKM. CDR3 amino acids: CASSLITDSYEQYF. CDR3 DNA sequence: TGTGCCAGCAGTTTAATAACGGATTCCTACGAGCAGTACTTC.

The V call is TRBV6-1, the J call TRBJ2-7, with a weak D call TRBD2 (5 bases). CDR3 length: 15 residues. Germline V gene lookup returns CDR1 MNHNS and CDR2 SASEGT. Trimming pared 4 bases from V and 2 bases from J, leaving 15 bases between. The CDR3 DNA reads as TGTGCCAGCAGTGTGGCGACGGGATCGGCCTACGAGCAGTACTTC. Its translation: CASSVATGSAYEQYF.

V is TRBV28 and J is TRBJ1-5, with a possible D match to TRBD1 (5 bases). V was pared by 7 bases and J by 5 bases, with 12 bases between. This CDR3 region has 13 residues. CDR1 and CDR2 (germline): MDHEN, SYDVKM. The CDR3: CASKGQGYQPQHF. DNA of the CDR3: TGTGCCAGCAAGGGGCAGGGATATCAGCCCCAGCATTTT. Supplemented by reference TRBV28 and TRBJ1-5, the full variable domain reads DVKVTQSSRYLVKRTGEKVFLECVQDMDHENMFWYRQDPGLGLRLIYFSYDVKMKEKGDIPEGYSVSREKKERFSLILESASTNQTSMYLCASKGQGYQPQHFGDGTRLSIL.

The table lists this clone with a count of one. CDR3 region: CASSKQGDNQPQHF. The CDR3 bases are TGTGCCAGTAGTAAGCAGGGGGACAATCAGCCCCAGCATTTT. The V gene is TRBV19, the J gene TRBJ1-5; TRBD1 aligns across 7 bases. With V trimmed by 4 bases and J by 3 bases, 3 bases remained unmatched. Looked up from germline, CDR1 is LNHDA and CDR2 is SQIVND (reference sequence). CDR3 size: 14 residues.

This chain joins TRBV6-6 and TRBJ2-7, with D hard to call. The V gene lost 6 bases and the J gene lost 5 bases, with 11 bases spanning the gap. CDR3 length: 12 residues. CDR1 MNHNY and CDR2 SVGAGI come from the germline V gene (reference sequence). This CDR3 reads CASRGSRDEQYF. In nucleotides, the CDR3 is TGTGCCAGCAGGGGTTCTCGGGACGAGCAGTACTTC.

The V call is TRBV9, the J call TRBJ2-3, with D hard to call. The CDR3 length is 14 residues. V was clipped by 0 bases and J by 0 bases, with 5 bases between them. Germline V lookup: CDR1 SGDLS, CDR2 YYNGEE. CDR3 coding DNA: TGTGCCAGCAGCGTAGGTAGAAGCACAGATACGCAGTATTTT. Its protein is CASSVGRSTDTQYF.

The chain couples TRBV5-4 to TRBJ2-3; 7 nucleotides align to TRBD1. The CDR3 runs to 16 residues. Germline V gene lookup returns CDR1 SGHNT and CDR2 YYREEE (reference sequence). Trimming cost V 0 bases and J 3 bases; bases outside gene matches: 7. CDR3 loop: CASSLVGRGRTDTQYF. The CDR3 bases are TGTGCCAGCAGCTTGGTAGGTAGGGGGCGGACAGATACGCAGTATTTT.

The rearrangement links TRBV9 to TRBJ2-6; possibly TRBD2 for D (5 bases). Germline CDR1 is SGDLS and CDR2 is YYNGEE. V was pared by 0 bases and J by 0 bases, with 10 bases between. The CDR3 is 17 residues long. The CDR3 loop reads CASSVGRASSGANVLTF. The DNA of the CDR3 is TGTGCCAGCAGCGTAGGGCGGGCAAGCTCTGGGGCCAACGTCCTGACTTTC.

The chain carries TRBV28 and TRBJ1-1; no clear D. The CDR3 is 13 amino acids. Trimming removed 5 bases from V and 5 bases from J, with 12 bases in between. CDR1 and CDR2 (germline): MDHEN, SYDVKM. This CDR3 is CASSPHQATEAFF. Here the CDR3 DNA reads TGTGCCAGCAGTCCACATCAGGCAACTGAAGCTTTCTTT.

The chain links TRBV27 to TRBJ2-3; 10 bases match TRBD2. The junction had 13 bases not matched to a gene; V was cut back by 5 bases and J by 5 bases. Germline CDR1 and CDR2: MNHEY and SMNVEV (reference sequence). The CDR3 contains 17 residues. As DNA, the CDR3 is TGTGCCAGCAGTCTTACCCAACTAGCGGGAACAGTAGATACGCAGTATTTT. Its translation is CASSLTQLAGTVDTQYF.

The chain links TRBV29-1 to TRBJ1-1; unclear D gene. Trimming took off 6 bases at V and 1 base at J, with 15 bases between the two ends. CDR1 is SQVTM, CDR2 ANQGSEA, per germline. CDR3 length: 14 residues. As DNA, the CDR3 is TGCAGCGTGCCTCCGTGGGGTTCGAACACTGAAGCTTTCTTT. This sequence encodes CSVPPWGSNTEAFF.

V usage is TRBV6-5 and J usage is TRBJ2-3, with 11 bases that match TRBD2. The V and J ends lost 5 bases and 4 bases, in that order; junction bases with no gene match: 2. Germline V gene lookup returns CDR1 MNHEY and CDR2 SVGAGI. The CDR3 runs 14 residues. CDR3: CASSLSGGADTQYF. DNA of the CDR3: TGTGCCAGCAGTCTTAGCGGGGGGGCAGATACGCAGTATTTT.

V and J are TRBV19 and TRBJ1-2; D possibly corresponds to TRBD1 (5 bases). Germline values: CDR1 LNHDA, CDR2 SQIVND (reference sequence). V was trimmed by 1 base and J by 6 bases, leaving 6 bases between them. This CDR3 comprises 12 residues. CDR3 loop: CASSIARDGYTF. CDR3 DNA sequence: TGTGCCAGTAGTATAGCCAGGGATGGCTACACCTTC.

The V gene is TRBV29-1, the J gene TRBJ1-1, with a weak D call TRBD1 (6 bases). V was trimmed by 7 bases and J by 2 bases, leaving 17 bases between them. Germline V gene sequence: CDR1 SQVTM, CDR2 ANQGSEA. The CDR3 loop spans 14 amino acids. This chain's CDR3 is CSAKQGSLNTEAFF. The CDR3, as DNA: TGCAGCGCCAAACAGGGATCGTTAAACACTGAAGCTTTCTTT.

The chain has TRBV7-8 and TRBJ2-5; no clear D. Trimming stripped 3 bases from V and 7 bases from J, with 9 bases between. There are 12 residues in the CDR3. Looked up from germline, CDR1 is SGHVS and CDR2 is FQNEAQ. The CDR3 reads CASSFDTGTQYF. The CDR3 coding sequence is TGTGCCAGCAGCTTTGACACGGGGACCCAGTACTTC.

The rearrangement links TRBV7-7 to TRBJ1-4; no definite D call. Trimming took 5 bases from V and 4 from J, leaving 8 bases between them. Germline loops: CDR1 SSHAT, CDR2 FNYEAQ (reference sequence). The CDR3 spans 13 residues. In DNA, the CDR3 is TGTGCCAGCAGCGTACGGGTTAATGAAAAACTGTTTTTT. Its protein is CASSVRVNEKLFF.